This TCR beta chain was sequenced during a study of identical twins. Notes on the study in general: Insertion counts were lower in abundant cord blood beta clonotypes, a trend that memory repertoires did not show. The models gave estimates that fell short of the out-of-frame TCR alpha sharing seen in monozygotic twins.

MiXCR, run by TCRdb on the 5' RACE reads, gives a single entry per CDR3 protein. The sample has approximately 890,000 distinct CDR3 sequences, roughly an eighth seen once; the top ten hold 1.5% to 2%. Trimming left V 6 bases short and J 4 bases short, with 9 bases between. The germline gives CDR1 MNHEY, CDR2 SVGAGI. The CDR3 contains 12 residues. This clonotype has ten or more counts. Its antigen is not identified. The sample was also linked to a second study, of yellow fever vaccine responses in identical twins.

Sequenced input: PBMCs. This chain connects TRBV6-5 to TRBJ1-2; possibly TRBD1 for D (6 bases). This clonotype originated in a woman between 18 and 29 years old in good health. The CDR3 loop reads CASRQDSYGYTF. The DNA for the CDR3 is TGTGCCAGCAGACAGGACAGCTATGGCTACACCTTC.